This entry concerns a single TCR beta chain. Its specificity is unknown. 60 Vbeta and 13 Jbeta primers were used in PCR. The method was immunoSEQ multiplex PCR; TCRdb's version includes in-frame clones alone and lacks a portion of them. This repertoire shows approximately 100,000 clones, 74% found once; its top ten account for roughly 2.5%. This specimen comes from a study of cytomegalovirus exposure and HLA in healthy donors. Study-wide findings and caveats: Published work reported that the classifier diagnosed cytomegalovirus status with high specificity and sensitivity. Sequencing depth roughly uniform across donors was assumed in presence/absence analyses.

Germline CDR1 and CDR2: SNHLY and FYNNEI. The CDR3 sequence is 17 residues long. Germline trimming cut 7 bases from V and 6 bases from J; bases unmatched to any gene: 13. This TCR was sampled from a middle-aged man in good health and CMV-seropositive. Sample: PBMCs. This rearrangement joins TRBV2 to TRBJ2-1, with TRBD2 matching over 12 bases. The CDR3, as DNA: TGTGCCAGCACCCCCGCTAGCGGGGGGGCCAGTGTCAATGAGCAGTTCTTC. Its protein product is CASTPASGGASVNEQFF.